Below, 12 T cell receptor beta chains from the same sample are listed, as sequenced in a study of blood T cell repertoires in COVID-19. Produced via immunoSEQ multiplex PCR; TCRdb's table is partial and in-frame only. Of about 130,000 clones listed, approximately 83% are singletons. Sequencing was carried out using peripheral blood. All receptors derive from a woman aged 45-59 years who had recovered from COVID-19.

The V and J genes are TRBV28 and TRBJ2-2; 8 bases are a match to TRBD1. With V trimmed by 7 bases and J by 7 bases, 11 bases remained unmatched. Per the germline V gene, CDR1 is MDHEN and CDR2 is SYDVKM. This CDR3 has 15 residues. The CDR3 spells CASTPIDRGGGELFF. The CDR3 bases are TGTGCCAGCACTCCCATTGACAGGGGAGGCGGGGAGCTGTTTTTT.

This clone was picked up one time. V and J are TRBV7-9 and TRBJ2-7; 9 bases fit TRBD1. Germline-derived CDR1 and CDR2 are SEHNR and FQNEAQ (reference sequence). This CDR3 has 14 amino acids. V was pared by 5 bases and J by 0 bases, with 2 bases of the junction left unmatched. The DNA for the CDR3 is TGTGCCAGCAGCGTGGACAGGGGCTCCTACGAGCAGTACTTC. Residues: CASSVDRGSYEQYF.

The chain combines TRBV5-4 with TRBJ2-4; TRBD1 is a possible D gene (6 bases). The CDR3 is made up of 15 amino acids. The germline CDR1 and CDR2 sequences are SGHNT and YYREEE (reference sequence). V was pared by 2 bases and J by 1 base, with 10 bases between. The CDR3 region is CASSFGQGAKNIQYF. The CDR3 coding sequence is TGTGCCAGCAGCTTCGGGCAGGGGGCCAAAAACATTCAGTACTTC. The whole variable domain, remainder taken from reference TRBV5-4 and TRBJ2-4, is ETGVTQSPTHLIKTRGQQVTLRCSSQSGHNTVSWYQQALGQGPQFIFQYYREEENGRGNFPPRFSGLQFPNYSSELNVNALELDDSALYLCASSFGQGAKNIQYFGAGTRLSVL.

The chain uses TRBV21-1 and TRBJ2-2; the D call in the table, TRBD1, was not verified against the DNA. TRBV21-1 is shown as a pseudogene. This CDR3 is 15 amino acids long. The CDR3 DNA is TGTGCCAGCAGCACGTCCGGGACAGGGACCGGGGAGCTGTTTTTT. The encoded protein is CASSTSGTGTGELFF.

The chain has TRBV12-3 or TRBV12-4 and TRBJ1-1, with TRBD1 as a possible D gene (6 bases). This CDR3 is 13 amino acids long. V was shortened by 6 bases and J by 5 bases, with 13 bases between the two germline ends. The CDR3 DNA is TGTGCCAGCAGGTTCAGGGGTGGGACTGAAGCTTTCTTT. Amino acid sequence: CASRFRGGTEAFF.

The V and J genes are TRBV7-3 and TRBJ2-5; TRBD1 matches 9 bases. The germline gives CDR1 SGHTA, CDR2 FQGTGA. The length of the CDR3 is 15 residues. V was pared by 3 bases and J by 4 bases, with 6 bases of the junction left unmatched. The CDR3, as DNA: TGTGCCAGCAGCTTGACCGGGACAGGGATAGAGACCCAGTACTTC. This translates into CASSLTGTGIETQYF.

This clone is a singleton in its sample. This chain links TRBV7-2 with TRBJ2-7; unclear D gene. This CDR3 is 12 amino acids long. CDR1 is SGHTA and CDR2 is FQGNSA in the germline V gene. V shed 3 bases and J shed 3 bases, with 6 bases lying between them. The CDR3 nucleotides read TGTGCCAGCAGCTTGAGCCACTACGAGCAGTACTTC. Translating it yields CASSLSHYEQYF. Variable domain in full (rest from reference TRBV7-2 and TRBJ2-7): GAGVSQSPSNKVTEKGKDVELRCDPISGHTALYWYRQSLGQGLEFLIYFQGNSAPDKSGLPSDRFSAERTGGSVSTLTIQRTQQEDSAVYLCASSLSHYEQYFGPGTRLTVT.

The chain has TRBV24-1 and TRBJ2-5, with D perhaps TRBD1 (5 bases). The V gene's germline CDR1 is KGHDR and CDR2 SFDVKD. Trimming stripped 7 bases from V and 9 bases from J, with 17 bases between. This CDR3 is built from 13 residues. CDR3 region: CATSKDAPGPQYF. The CDR3 DNA sequence: TGTGCCACCAGCAAGGACGCTCCAGGGCCCCAGTACTTC.

The chain links TRBV24-1 to TRBJ1-2; possible D gene TRBD1, 5 bases. CDR1 KGHDR and CDR2 SFDVKD come from the germline V gene. Trimming removed 2 bases from V and 8 bases from J, with 26 bases in between. This CDR3 has 18 residues. The CDR3 is CATSDSRGGKYGVDGYTF. In nucleotides, the CDR3 is TGTGCCACCAGTGATTCACGGGGGGGGAAATATGGGGTGGACGGCTACACCTTC.

The rearrangement joins TRBV7-2 to TRBJ1-1, with TRBD1 matching 8 bases. This CDR3 comprises 14 residues. J lost 1 base, V lost 8 bases, and 6 bases had no gene match. Germline V gene lookup returns CDR1 SGHTA and CDR2 FQGNSA. CDR3 loop: CASERDRRNTEAFF. The CDR3 region has the DNA TGTGCCAGCGAACGGGACAGGAGGAACACTGAAGCTTTCTTT.

The rearrangement links TRBV5-1 to TRBJ2-3; 12 bases map to TRBD2. CDR3 length: 18 amino acids. Germline assignment: CDR1 SGHRS and CDR2 YFSETQ. Trimming cost V 0 bases and J 5 bases; bases outside gene matches: 10. The CDR3 DNA follows: TGCGCCAGCAGCTTGGTAGGTGCTAGCGGGGGGGCCATAGATACGCAGTATTTT. It specifies CASSLVGASGGAIDTQYF.

This clone was found once. The V call is TRBV11-3, the J call TRBJ2-7, with D unclear. V lost 0 bases to trimming and J lost 2 bases, with 2 bases between them. Germline-derived CDR1 and CDR2 are SGHNT and YENEEA. The CDR3 is 12 amino acids. The CDR3 loop reads CASSLDTYEQYF. Written as DNA, the CDR3 is TGTGCCAGCAGCTTAGACACCTACGAGCAGTACTTC. Full variable domain (remainder filled in from reference TRBV11-3 and TRBJ2-7): EAGVVQSPRYKIIEKKQPVAFWCNPISGHNTLYWYLQNLGQGPELLIRYENEEAVDDSQLPKDRFSAERLKGVDSTLKIQPAELGDSAVYLCASSLDTYEQYFGPGTRLTVT.